This TCR beta chain was captured by sequencing in a study of response to subunit inactivated influenza vaccine. Overall study findings and caveats: The authors proposed limited new T cell recruitment per seasonal influenza vaccination.

In germline, CDR1 is SGHVS, CDR2 FNYEAQ. This CDR3 spans 17 amino acids. The germline V and J ends were trimmed by 0 bases and 1 base, with 12 bases remaining between them. TCRdb passed the RT-PCR reads through MiXCR, listing each CDR3 protein once. The data show around 530,000 distinct CDR3 sequences, about an eighth seen once. This clonotype was observed a few times. Its antigen remains unidentified. The starting material was PBMCs from blood, obtained on the day of vaccination. The chain employs TRBV7-6 and TRBJ2-2; D call uncertain. The sequence derives from a man in his fifties who received an inactivated influenza vaccine. This CDR3 reads CASSLATWAKNTGELFF. CDR3 nucleotide sequence: TGTGCCAGCAGCTTAGCGACGTGGGCGAAGAACACCGGGGAGCTGTTTTTT. The whole variable domain, remainder taken from reference TRBV7-6 and TRBJ2-2, is GAGVSQSPRYKVTKRGQDVALRCDPISGHVSLYWYRQALGQGPEFLTYFNYEAQQDKSGLPNDRFSAERPEGSISTLTIQRTEQRDSAMYRCASSLATWAKNTGELFFGEGSRLTVL.